This T cell receptor (beta chain) was captured in a study of cytomegalovirus exposure and HLA in healthy donors. Background on the study: The use of the same platform for the 130 or so validation repertoires and the 550 to 850 first-cohort repertoires was reported by a later analysis. Study-level results: Cytomegalovirus-associated TCR beta chains were listed, numbering more than 150. Under in vitro conditions, a few CMV-associated chains were confirmed as specific for CMV antigens.

Measured with immunoSEQ multiplex PCR; TCRdb has only the in-frame clones, and not every one. In the table there are roughly 240,000 clones, about 83% of which are singletons. The V gene end was trimmed by 2 bases and the J gene end by 0 bases; junction bases not matched to a gene: 5. The CDR3 has 16 amino acids. Germline V gene data show CDR1 as SGHVS and CDR2 as FNYEAQ. With respect to this clone: Its antigen is not known.

The receptor was derived from a man younger than 35 in good health and CMV-seronegative. Sequencing was done on a sample of PBMCs. J is TRBJ2-3 and V is TRBV7-6, with 7 positions matching TRBD2. The CDR3 coding sequence is TGTGCCAGCAGCTTAAACCCTAGCGGAAGCACAGATACGCAGTATTTT. Protein product: CASSLNPSGSTDTQYF.